These 8 T cell receptor beta chains share one sample of origin, sequenced in a study of T cell repertoires in aging, cancer and after chemotherapy. Multiplex touch-down PCR with TRB-A/B primers amplified rearranged V-D-J TRB sequences. TCRdb reanalysed the multiplex PCR reads using MiXCR and keeps one entry per CDR3 protein. The data hold 2,000 to 2,500 distinct CDR3 sequences, with almost 35% observed a single time. TCR beta rearrangements were amplified from peripheral blood genomic DNA. Sequenced input: blood. All receptors come from a human donor with a solid tumor.

The CDR3 coding sequence is TGTGCCAGTACCCTAGCCCCTCCTCTAGGGGTTGACTATGGCTACACCTTC. It translates to CASTLAPPLGVDYGYTF. The chain combines TRBV19 with TRBJ1-2; possibly TRBD1 for D (5 bases). In germline, CDR1 is LNHDA, CDR2 SQIVND (reference sequence). V lost 7 bases and J lost 3, with 24 bases in between. The CDR3 spans 17 residues.

Remarks on this clonotype: The junction shows a germline mismatch at one end, possibly a read error. The V call is TRBV12-3 or TRBV12-4, the J call TRBJ1-5; no clear D. This CDR3 has 14 amino acids. CDR3 residues: CASSLGPNNQTQHF. As DNA, the CDR3 is TGTGCCAGCAGTTTAGGGCCAAACAATCAGACCCAGCATTTT.

The chain combines TRBV7-9 with TRBJ2-5; tentatively, D is TRBD1 (6 bases). Per germline, CDR1 SEHNR and CDR2 FQNEAQ (reference sequence). V was pared by 5 bases and J by 7 bases, with 14 bases between. CDR3 size: 13 residues. CDR3 amino acids: CASSHYRDGTQYF. The CDR3 DNA follows: TGTGCCAGCAGCCATTACAGGGACGGGACCCAGTACTTC.

In its sample, this clonotype ranks as large. The chain links TRBV6-5 to TRBJ2-2, with D tentatively TRBD1 (5 bases). The CDR3 has 15 amino acids. Trimming cost V 6 bases and J 4 bases, with 15 bases left between them. In germline, CDR1 is MNHEY, CDR2 SVGAGI. The CDR3 bases are TGTGCCAGCAGGTATCAGGGTAGGAGCACCGGGGAGCTGTTTTTT. Translated: CASRYQGRSTGELFF.

The gene calls are TRBV12-3 or TRBV12-4 and TRBJ1-2; maybe TRBD1 (6 bases). Trimming removed 3 bases from V and 2 bases from J, with 7 bases in between. CDR3 length equals 13 residues. CDR3 sequence: CASSFDRNYGYTF. CDR3 nucleotide sequence: TGTGCCAGCAGTTTCGACAGGAACTATGGCTACACCTTC.

The CDR3 loop reads CAVLKGSTDTQYF. The CDR3 nucleotides are TGTGCCGTCCTAAAGGGGAGCACAGATACGCAGTATTTT. This sequence joins TRBV7-9 and TRBJ2-3; possible D gene TRBD1, 5 bases. Trimming removed 11 bases from V and 0 bases from J, with 12 bases in between. The CDR3 has 13 residues. CDR1 and CDR2 from the germline V gene are SEHNR and FQNEAQ (reference sequence).

This clonotype has a handful of counts. V usage is TRBV19 and J usage is TRBJ1-1, with a tentative D call TRBD1 (5 bases). The ends were cut back, 7 bases at V and 5 bases at J, with 17 bases in the middle. The CDR3 loop spans 14 amino acids. Germline assignment: CDR1 LNHDA and CDR2 SQIVND (reference sequence). CDR3 protein: CASTLGTAGTEAFF. CDR3 bases: TGTGCCAGTACCCTCGGGACCGCGGGGACTGAAGCTTTCTTT.

This clonotype was picked up a small number of times. This chain joins TRBV7-2 and TRBJ2-3; TRBD1 is a possible D gene (7 bases). V lost 4 bases to trimming and J lost 1 base, with 15 bases between them. The germline V gene has CDR1 SGHTA and CDR2 FQGNSA. CDR3 length: 16 amino acids. The CDR3 here is CASSWGGGGGTDTQYF. The CDR3 region has the DNA TGTGCCAGCAGCTGGGGCGGAGGGGGCGGCACAGATACGCAGTATTTT.